Listed here are 20 T cell receptor beta chains from one sample, sequenced in a study of blood T cell repertoires in COVID-19. This table comes from immunoSEQ multiplex PCR, and its TCRdb copy is limited to in-frame clones, with some not included. The sample includes roughly 120,000 clones, 88% of them seen just once. The sequencing input was peripheral blood. These receptors were taken from a woman in her 50s with active or convalescent COVID-19.

The chain recombines TRBV7-2 with TRBJ2-3, with D perhaps matching TRBD1 (6 bases). V was shortened by 5 bases and J by 6 bases, with 15 bases between the two germline ends. Germline V gene sequence: CDR1 SGHTA, CDR2 FQGNSA. The CDR3 runs to 14 residues. This CDR3 is CASSPQGSVDTQYF. CDR3 bases: TGTGCCAGCAGCCCACAGGGTAGCGTCGATACGCAGTATTTT.

This rearrangement joins TRBV10-3 to TRBJ2-1; the match to TRBD2 covers 9 bases. With 11 bases clipped from V and 5 bases from J, the junction kept 10 bases outside the gene matches. The CDR3 extends over 14 amino acids. CDR1 and CDR2 (germline): ENHRY, SYGVKD. The CDR3 nucleotides are TGTGCCTCAGGCCCTAGCGGGACAGACAATGAGCAGTTCTTC. This encodes CASGPSGTDNEQFF.

The V call is TRBV4-3, the J call TRBJ2-1, with 10 nucleotides matching TRBD2. CDR3 length: 16 amino acids. The junction had 10 bases not matched to a gene; V was cut back by 3 bases and J by 8 bases. Germline V gene lookup returns CDR1 LGHNA and CDR2 YSLEER. The CDR3 spells CASSQAEREGLHEQFF. The CDR3 nucleotides are TGCGCCAGCAGCCAGGCAGAGCGGGAGGGCCTTCATGAGCAGTTCTTC.

This sequence joins TRBV4-1 and TRBJ2-7; 10 nucleotides agree with TRBD1. This CDR3 region has 14 residues. The J segment lost 6 bases and the V segment lost 3 bases, leaving 5 bases of the junction unmatched. Looked up from germline, CDR1 is MGHRA and CDR2 is YSYEKL. This chain's CDR3 is CASSHPGTGVEQYF. CDR3 nucleotides: TGCGCCAGCAGCCACCCCGGGACAGGGGTCGAGCAGTACTTC.

The DNA of the CDR3 is TGCAGCGCCCGACAGGGGACCTACGAGCAGTACTTC. This gives the protein CSARQGTYEQYF. The chain recombines TRBV29-1 with TRBJ2-7, with 8 bases fitting TRBD1. Germline CDR1 reads SQVTM; CDR2 reads ANQGSEA. V lost 7 bases to trimming and J lost 2 bases; unmatched junction nucleotides: 4. CDR3 length: 12 amino acids.

CDR3 sequence: CASSYTRGRKGETQYF. The CDR3 bases are TGTGCCAGCAGTTACACCCGCGGGAGGAAAGGAGAGACCCAGTACTTC. The chain links TRBV6-5 to TRBJ2-5; TRBD2 matches 8 bases. V dropped 2 bases and J dropped 4; count of bases not matched to a gene: 9. Germline loops: CDR1 MNHEY, CDR2 SVGAGI. This CDR3 has 16 residues.

The CDR3: CASSLSTPGQPQHF. DNA for the CDR3: TGTGCCAGCAGCTTATCAACCCCAGGGCAGCCCCAGCATTTT. The chain couples TRBV7-2 to TRBJ1-5, with D perhaps TRBD1 (5 bases). The CDR3 loop spans 14 amino acids. In germline, CDR1 is SGHTA, CDR2 FQGNSA. V gave up 2 bases and J gave up 7 bases, with 12 bases separating them.

CDR3 residues: CASNPGLDYNEQFF. As DNA, the CDR3 is TGTGCCAGCAACCCGGGACTAGACTACAATGAGCAGTTCTTC. J is TRBJ2-1 and V is TRBV27; 8 bases align to TRBD2. This CDR3 has 14 amino acids. CDR1 is MNHEY, CDR2 SMNVEV, per germline (reference sequence). The junction had 5 bases not matched to a gene; V was cut back by 7 bases and J by 3 bases.

The V call is TRBV7-2, the J call TRBJ2-5; 7 positions match TRBD1. Germline values: CDR1 SGHTA, CDR2 FQGNSA. J gave up 1 base and V 5 bases, and 7 bases lay outside the gene matches. The CDR3 is 15 residues long. CDR3 amino acids: CASSLGGTIQETQYF. The CDR3 nucleotides are TGTGCCAGCAGCCTAGGGGGCACAATCCAAGAGACCCAGTACTTC.

The chain couples TRBV9 to TRBJ2-7, with 7 bases fitting TRBD2. Germline values: CDR1 SGDLS, CDR2 YYNGEE. There are 15 residues in the CDR3. The V segment lost 0 bases and the J segment 5 bases; nucleotides outside the gene matches: 8. CDR3 DNA: TGTGCCAGCAGCGTAGGGGCGCGGGAGTCTAACGAGCAGTACTTC. It is translated as CASSVGARESNEQYF.

A single count supports this clone. The chain has TRBV9 and TRBJ1-4; D perhaps matches TRBD1 (6 bases). This CDR3 has 15 residues. Germline V gene lookup returns CDR1 SGDLS and CDR2 YYNGEE. V was clipped by 4 bases and J by 0 bases, with 10 bases between them. The CDR3 is CASSRRTATNEKLFF. The CDR3 DNA reads TGTGCCAGCAGCAGAAGGACAGCAACTAATGAAAAACTGTTTTTT. The whole variable domain, remainder taken from reference TRBV9 and TRBJ1-4, is DSGVTQTPKHLITATGQRVTLRCSPRSGDLSVYWYQQSLDQGLQFLIQYYNGEERAKGNILERFSAQQFPDLHSELNLSSLELGDSALYFCASSRRTATNEKLFFGSGTQLSVL.

V usage is TRBV5-1 and J usage is TRBJ1-4; 7 bases are shared with TRBD1. This CDR3 is built from 14 residues. The ends lost 2 bases at V and 5 bases at J; junction bases unmatched: 3. The V gene's germline CDR1 is SGHRS and CDR2 YFSETQ. This chain's CDR3 is CASSLDRANEKLFF. For the CDR3, the DNA is TGCGCCAGCAGCTTAGACAGGGCAAATGAAAAACTGTTTTTT.

The gene calls are TRBV3-1 (or the pseudogene TRBV3-2) and TRBJ2-3, with 11 bases fitting TRBD2. Germline-derived CDR1 and CDR2 are LGHDT and YNNKEL (reference sequence). The CDR3 covers 17 residues. V trimming: 1 base; J trimming: 4 bases; junction bases outside the gene matches: 7. CDR3 nucleotide sequence: TGTGCCAGCAGCCAAGTGAGGCTAGCGGGAGGAGCAGATACGCAGTATTTT. Its translation is CASSQVRLAGGADTQYF.

This chain links TRBV19 with TRBJ2-3; D is unresolved. Germline CDR1 LNHDA, CDR2 SQIVND (reference sequence). V was trimmed by 1 base and J by 2 bases, leaving 13 bases between them. The CDR3 contains 16 residues. DNA for the CDR3: TGTGCCAGTAGTATAGGCTATTCCATCTCCACAGATACGCAGTATTTT. Its translation is CASSIGYSISTDTQYF.

This chain uses TRBV9 with TRBJ2-2; D not certain. From germline, CDR1 is SGDLS and CDR2 YYNGEE. V gave up 4 bases and J gave up 1 base, with 11 bases separating them. CDR3 length: 15 residues. In DNA, the CDR3 is TGTGCCAGCAGCCCTCCCTCGGGGAACACCGGGGAGCTGTTTTTT. This sequence encodes CASSPPSGNTGELFF.

The V and J genes are TRBV7-3 and TRBJ2-1; 13 positions agree with TRBD2. Germline V lookup: CDR1 SGHTA, CDR2 FQGTGA. The CDR3 totals 15 residues. V was pared by 2 bases and J by 8 bases, with 3 bases of the junction left unmatched. This CDR3 is CASSLLLAGGDEQFF. For the CDR3, the DNA is TGTGCCAGCAGCTTACTACTAGCGGGAGGGGATGAGCAGTTCTTC.

V and J are TRBV10-3 and TRBJ2-5; TRBD1 aligns across 8 bases. CDR1 is ENHRY and CDR2 is SYGVKD in the germline V gene. Trimming took 2 bases from V and 5 from J; bases not matched to a gene: 4. The CDR3 sequence is 14 residues long. The CDR3, as DNA: TGTGCCATCAGTGAGGACAGGGGAGTGGAGACCCAGTACTTC. It is translated as CAISEDRGVETQYF.

The J gene is TRBJ1-1, the V gene TRBV9; no reliable D call. CDR3 length equals 13 residues. Per the germline V gene, CDR1 is SGDLS and CDR2 is YYNGEE. Trimming removed 4 bases from V and 5 bases from J, with 12 bases in between. CDR3 protein: CASSPTQFTEAFF. In DNA form, the CDR3 reads TGTGCCAGCAGCCCCACACAGTTTACTGAAGCTTTCTTT.

This chain links TRBV20-1 with TRBJ2-3, with 8 nucleotides matching TRBD2. The length of the CDR3 is 19 residues. The V gene's germline CDR1 is DFQATT and CDR2 SNEGSKA (reference sequence). Losses at the gene ends were 3 bases for V and 2 bases for J; bases not matched to a gene: 19. The CDR3 reads CSASSLGGRSPVPTDTQYF. In DNA, the CDR3 is TGCAGTGCTAGTAGCTTGGGCGGGAGGTCCCCGGTCCCCACAGATACGCAGTATTTT.

J is TRBJ2-5 and V is TRBV7-2; the match to TRBD1 covers 9 bases. The CDR3 is 14 residues long. Germline CDR1 reads SGHTA; CDR2 reads FQGNSA. V lost 1 base, J lost 7 bases, and 4 bases stayed unmatched. The DNA of the CDR3 is TGTGCCAGCAGCTTAGGGGACAGGGTCGGGACCCAGTACTTC. The encoded protein is CASSLGDRVGTQYF.